The 2 T cell receptor beta chains below come from one sample, sequenced in a study of graft-versus-host responses after intestinal transplantation. Antigen specificity for these receptors is unknown. Measured with immunoSEQ multiplex PCR; TCRdb has only the in-frame clones, and not every one. The sample yields 95,000 to 110,000 clones, about nine tenths seen once. The sample was unstimulated CD4+ T cells sorted from spleen or lymph node cells, taken before transplant. These receptors all come from a human donor who was the organ donor for an intestinal transplant.

The chain combines TRBV30 with TRBJ1-2, with D perhaps TRBD1 (5 bases). V lost 5 bases and J lost 0, with 16 bases in between. Per germline, CDR1 GTSNPN and CDR2 SVGIG (reference sequence). The CDR3 runs to 15 residues. The CDR3 loop is CAWATDSHSNYGYTF. In DNA, the CDR3 is TGTGCCTGGGCGACCGACAGCCATTCTAACTATGGCTACACCTTC.

This rearrangement joins TRBV15 to TRBJ2-7; D unclear. The CDR3 extends over 15 amino acids. Germline-derived CDR1 and CDR2 are LNHNV and YYDKDF (reference sequence). Trimming removed 0 bases at V and 0 bases at J, with 9 bases between. The CDR3 spells CATSREPRFSYEQYF. Written as DNA, the CDR3 is TGTGCCACCAGCAGAGAGCCCAGGTTCTCCTACGAGCAGTACTTC.